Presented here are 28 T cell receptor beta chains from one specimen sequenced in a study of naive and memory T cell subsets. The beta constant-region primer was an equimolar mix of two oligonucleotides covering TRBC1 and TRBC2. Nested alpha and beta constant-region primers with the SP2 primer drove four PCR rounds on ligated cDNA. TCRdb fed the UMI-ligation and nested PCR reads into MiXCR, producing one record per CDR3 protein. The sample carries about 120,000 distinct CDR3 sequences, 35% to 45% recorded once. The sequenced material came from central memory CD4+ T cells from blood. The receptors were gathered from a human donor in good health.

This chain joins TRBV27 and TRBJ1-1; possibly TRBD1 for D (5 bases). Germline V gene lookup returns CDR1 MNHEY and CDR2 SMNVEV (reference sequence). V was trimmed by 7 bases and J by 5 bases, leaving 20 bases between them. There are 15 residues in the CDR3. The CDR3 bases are TGTGCCAGCAACCGGTCGCCGCCCAGGGAGACTGAAGCTTTCTTT. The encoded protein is CASNRSPPRETEAFF.

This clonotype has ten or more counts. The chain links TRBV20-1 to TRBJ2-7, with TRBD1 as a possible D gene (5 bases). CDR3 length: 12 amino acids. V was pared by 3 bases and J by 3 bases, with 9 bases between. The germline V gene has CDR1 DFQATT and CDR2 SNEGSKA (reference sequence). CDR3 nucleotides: TGCAGTGCTAGCAGGGAAATCTACGAGCAGTACTTC. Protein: CSASREIYEQYF.

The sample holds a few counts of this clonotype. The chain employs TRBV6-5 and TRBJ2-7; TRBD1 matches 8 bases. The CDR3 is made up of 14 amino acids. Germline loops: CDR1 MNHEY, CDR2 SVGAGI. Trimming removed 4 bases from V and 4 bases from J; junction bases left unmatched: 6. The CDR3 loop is CASSWTGKGYEQYF. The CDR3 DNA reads TGTGCCAGCAGTTGGACAGGGAAAGGGTACGAGCAGTACTTC.

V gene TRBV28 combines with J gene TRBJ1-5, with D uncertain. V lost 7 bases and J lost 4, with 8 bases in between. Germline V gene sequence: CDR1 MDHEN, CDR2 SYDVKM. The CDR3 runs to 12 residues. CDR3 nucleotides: TGTGCCAGCACCCAAACAAATCAGCCCCAGCATTTT. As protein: CASTQTNQPQHF. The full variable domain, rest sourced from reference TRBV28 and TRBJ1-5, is DVKVTQSSRYLVKRTGEKVFLECVQDMDHENMFWYRQDPGLGLRLIYFSYDVKMKEKGDIPEGYSVSREKKERFSLILESASTNQTSMYLCASTQTNQPQHFGDGTRLSIL.

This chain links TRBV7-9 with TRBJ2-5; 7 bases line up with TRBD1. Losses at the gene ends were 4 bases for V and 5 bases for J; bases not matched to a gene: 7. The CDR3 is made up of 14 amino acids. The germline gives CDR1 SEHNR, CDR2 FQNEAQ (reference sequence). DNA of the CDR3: TGTGCCAGCAGCTCCCGACAGGGTACGGAGACCCAGTACTTC. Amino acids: CASSSRQGTETQYF.

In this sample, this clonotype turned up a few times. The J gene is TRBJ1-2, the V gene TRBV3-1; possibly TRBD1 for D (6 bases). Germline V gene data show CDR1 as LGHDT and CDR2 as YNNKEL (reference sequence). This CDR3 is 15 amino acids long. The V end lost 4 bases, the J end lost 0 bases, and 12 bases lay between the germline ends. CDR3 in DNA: TGTGCCAGCAGCCGCTCACAGGGAGCTAACTATGGCTACACCTTC. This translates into CASSRSQGANYGYTF.

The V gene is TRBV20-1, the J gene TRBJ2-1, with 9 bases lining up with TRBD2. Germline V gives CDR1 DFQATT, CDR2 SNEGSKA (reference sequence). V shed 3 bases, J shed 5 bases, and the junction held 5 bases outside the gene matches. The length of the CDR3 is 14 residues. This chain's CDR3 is CSASLAGFNNEQFF. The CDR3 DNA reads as TGCAGTGCTAGTCTAGCGGGATTTAACAATGAGCAGTTCTTC.

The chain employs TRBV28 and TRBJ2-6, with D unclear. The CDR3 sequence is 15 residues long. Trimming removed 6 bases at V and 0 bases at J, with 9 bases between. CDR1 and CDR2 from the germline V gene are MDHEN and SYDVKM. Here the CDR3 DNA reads TGTGCCAGCAGACCACAGAGCTCTGGGGCCAACGTCCTGACTTTC. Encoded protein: CASRPQSSGANVLTF.

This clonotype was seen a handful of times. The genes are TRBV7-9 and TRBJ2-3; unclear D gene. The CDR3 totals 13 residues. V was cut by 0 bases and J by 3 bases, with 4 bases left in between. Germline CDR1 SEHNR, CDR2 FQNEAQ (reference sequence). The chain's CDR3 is CASSLAKTDTQYF. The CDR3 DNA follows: TGTGCCAGCAGCTTAGCGAAAACAGATACGCAGTATTTT.

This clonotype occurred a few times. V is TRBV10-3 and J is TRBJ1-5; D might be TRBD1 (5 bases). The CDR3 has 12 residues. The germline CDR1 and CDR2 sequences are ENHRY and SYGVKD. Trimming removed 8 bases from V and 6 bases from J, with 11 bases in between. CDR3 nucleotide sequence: TGTGCCATCCGGGGGGAAAGTCAGCCCCAGCATTTT. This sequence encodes CAIRGESQPQHF.

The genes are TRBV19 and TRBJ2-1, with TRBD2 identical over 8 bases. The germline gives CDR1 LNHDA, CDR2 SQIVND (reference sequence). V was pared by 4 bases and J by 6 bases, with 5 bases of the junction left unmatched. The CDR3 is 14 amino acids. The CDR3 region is CASSTLGTSNEQFF. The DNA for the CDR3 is TGTGCCAGTAGTACGCTTGGGACTAGCAATGAGCAGTTCTTC.

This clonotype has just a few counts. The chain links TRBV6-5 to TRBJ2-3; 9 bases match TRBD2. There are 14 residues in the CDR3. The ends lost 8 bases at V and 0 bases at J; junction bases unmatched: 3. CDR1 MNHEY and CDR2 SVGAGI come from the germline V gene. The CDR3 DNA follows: TGTGCCAGCGGACTAGCGTTTAGCACAGATACGCAGTATTTT. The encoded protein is CASGLAFSTDTQYF.

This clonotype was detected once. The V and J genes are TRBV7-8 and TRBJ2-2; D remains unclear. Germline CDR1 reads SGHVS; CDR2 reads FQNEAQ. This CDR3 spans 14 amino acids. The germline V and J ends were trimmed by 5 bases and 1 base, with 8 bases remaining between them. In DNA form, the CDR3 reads TGTGCCAGCAGCCCGCCGGGGAACACCGGGGAGCTGTTTTTT. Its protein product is CASSPPGNTGELFF.

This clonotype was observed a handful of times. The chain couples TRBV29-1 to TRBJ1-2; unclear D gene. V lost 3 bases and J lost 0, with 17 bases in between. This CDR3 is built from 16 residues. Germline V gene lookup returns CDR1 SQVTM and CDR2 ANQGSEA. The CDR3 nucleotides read TGCAGCGTTGACCTCGCGGGCGGTCGTCCTAACTATGGCTACACCTTC. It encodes CSVDLAGGRPNYGYTF.

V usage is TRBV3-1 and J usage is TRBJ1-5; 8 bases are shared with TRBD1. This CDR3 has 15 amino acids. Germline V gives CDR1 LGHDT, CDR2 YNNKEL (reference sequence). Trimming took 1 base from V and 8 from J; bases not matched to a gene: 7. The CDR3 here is CASSQAPGGEKPQHF. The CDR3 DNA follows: TGTGCCAGCAGCCAAGCACCAGGGGGCGAAAAGCCCCAGCATTTT.

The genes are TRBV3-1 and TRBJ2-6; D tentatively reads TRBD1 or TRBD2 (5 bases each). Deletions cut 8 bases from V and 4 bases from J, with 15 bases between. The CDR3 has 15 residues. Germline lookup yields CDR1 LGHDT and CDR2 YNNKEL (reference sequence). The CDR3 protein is CASSLGRGGANVLTF. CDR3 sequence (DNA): TGTGCCAGCTCTCTGGGACGAGGGGGGGCCAACGTCCTGACTTTC.

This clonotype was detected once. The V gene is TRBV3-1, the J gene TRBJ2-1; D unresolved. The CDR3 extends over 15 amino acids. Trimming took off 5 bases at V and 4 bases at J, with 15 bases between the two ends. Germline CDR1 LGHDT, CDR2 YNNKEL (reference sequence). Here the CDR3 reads CASSGRRKSYNEQFF. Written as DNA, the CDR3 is TGTGCCAGCAGCGGACGGCGGAAATCTTACAATGAGCAGTTCTTC.

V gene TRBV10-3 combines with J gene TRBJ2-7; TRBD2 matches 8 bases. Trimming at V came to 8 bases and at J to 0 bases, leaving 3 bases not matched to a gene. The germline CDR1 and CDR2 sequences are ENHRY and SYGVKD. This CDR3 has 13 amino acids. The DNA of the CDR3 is TGTGCCATCTCCCTAGCGGGCTCCTACGAGCAGTACTTC. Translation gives CAISLAGSYEQYF.

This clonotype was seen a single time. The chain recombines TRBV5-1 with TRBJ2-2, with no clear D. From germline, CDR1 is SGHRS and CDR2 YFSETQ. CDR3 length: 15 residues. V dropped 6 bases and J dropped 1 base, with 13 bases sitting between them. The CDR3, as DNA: TGCGCCAGCAAAAGCAGCTTCATGAACACCGGGGAGCTGTTTTTT. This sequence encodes CASKSSFMNTGELFF.

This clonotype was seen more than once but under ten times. Written as DNA, the CDR3 is TGTGCCAGCAGTTCGACAGTTAGCAATCAGCCCCAGCATTTT. Translation: CASSSTVSNQPQHF. The chain uses TRBV28 and TRBJ1-5, with TRBD1 as a possible D gene (5 bases). Germline CDR1 and CDR2: MDHEN and SYDVKM. The CDR3 extends over 14 amino acids. V was clipped by 4 bases and J by 0 bases, with 7 bases between them. The full variable domain, rest sourced from reference TRBV28 and TRBJ1-5, is DVKVTQSSRYLVKRTGEKVFLECVQDMDHENMFWYRQDPGLGLRLIYFSYDVKMKEKGDIPEGYSVSREKKERFSLILESASTNQTSMYLCASSSTVSNQPQHFGDGTRLSIL.

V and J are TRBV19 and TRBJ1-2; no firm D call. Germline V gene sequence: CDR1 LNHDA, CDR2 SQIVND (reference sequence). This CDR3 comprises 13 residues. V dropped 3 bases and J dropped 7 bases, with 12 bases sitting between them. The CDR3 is CASSIKVMTGYTF. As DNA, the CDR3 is TGTGCCAGTAGTATTAAAGTTATGACTGGCTACACCTTC.

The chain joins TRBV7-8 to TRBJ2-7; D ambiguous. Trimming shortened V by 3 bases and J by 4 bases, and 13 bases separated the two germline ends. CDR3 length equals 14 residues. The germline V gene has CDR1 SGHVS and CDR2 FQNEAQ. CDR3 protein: CASSFGDQNYEQYF. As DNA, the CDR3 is TGTGCCAGCAGCTTCGGAGACCAAAATTACGAGCAGTACTTC.

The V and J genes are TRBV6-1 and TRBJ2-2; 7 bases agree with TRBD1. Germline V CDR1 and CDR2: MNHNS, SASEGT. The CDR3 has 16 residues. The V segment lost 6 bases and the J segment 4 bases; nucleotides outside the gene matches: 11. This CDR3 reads CASRDLTGKGTGELFF. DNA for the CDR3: TGTGCCAGCAGGGACTTGACAGGGAAGGGCACCGGGGAGCTGTTTTTT.

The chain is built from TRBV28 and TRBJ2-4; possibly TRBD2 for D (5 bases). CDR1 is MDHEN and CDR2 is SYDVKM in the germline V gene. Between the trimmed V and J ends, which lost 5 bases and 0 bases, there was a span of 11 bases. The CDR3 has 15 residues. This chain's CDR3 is CASSQEAIAKNIQYF. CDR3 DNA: TGTGCCAGCAGTCAGGAGGCGATAGCCAAAAACATTCAGTACTTC.

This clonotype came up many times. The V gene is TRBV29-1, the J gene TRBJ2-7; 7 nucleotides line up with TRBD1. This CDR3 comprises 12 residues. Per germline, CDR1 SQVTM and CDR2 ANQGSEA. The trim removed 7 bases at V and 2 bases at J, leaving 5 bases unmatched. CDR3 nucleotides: TGCAGCGGTAGGACAGGTCCCTACGAGCAGTACTTC. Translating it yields CSGRTGPYEQYF.

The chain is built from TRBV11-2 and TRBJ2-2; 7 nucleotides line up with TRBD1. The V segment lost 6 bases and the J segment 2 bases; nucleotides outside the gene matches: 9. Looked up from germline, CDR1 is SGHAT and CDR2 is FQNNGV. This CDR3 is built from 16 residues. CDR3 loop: CASREQQGYNTGELFF. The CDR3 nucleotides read TGTGCCAGCAGAGAGCAACAGGGGTACAACACCGGGGAGCTGTTTTTT.

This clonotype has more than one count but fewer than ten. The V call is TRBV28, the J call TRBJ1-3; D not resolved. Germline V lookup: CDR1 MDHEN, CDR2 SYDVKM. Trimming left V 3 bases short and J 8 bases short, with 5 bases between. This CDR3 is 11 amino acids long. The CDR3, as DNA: TGTGCCAGCAGTTTGAGACACACCATATATTTT. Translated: CASSLRHTIYF.

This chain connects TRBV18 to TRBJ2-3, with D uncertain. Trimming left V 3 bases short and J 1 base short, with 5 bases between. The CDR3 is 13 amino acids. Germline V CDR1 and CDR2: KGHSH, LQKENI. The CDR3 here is CASSPSRTDTQYF. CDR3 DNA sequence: TGTGCCAGCTCACCGAGTCGCACAGATACGCAGTATTTT.